The present TCR beta chain was sequenced within a study of T cell responses to AZD1222 COVID-19 vaccine. Overall study results and limits: CD4 TCRs associated with vaccination spanned spike, dominating at 160-218 and 743-854. Targets within unmutated variant regions were reportedly found for nearly half of spike-specific TCRs. The donor group comprised mostly white British people and more females; the analysis possibly underestimated clonal diversity. Researchers took repertoire samples only after the peak T cell response had come.

Germline lookup yields CDR1 WSHSY and CDR2 SAAADI. V dropped 3 bases and J dropped 1 base, with 18 bases sitting between them. The CDR3 length is 17 residues. On this clone itself: The antigen is not known.

Repertoires were generated with immunoSEQ multiplex PCR, while TCRdb's copy carries only in-frame clones and drops some. The table records around 150,000 clones, roughly 85% of them present only once. The TCR was taken from an adult who received the MenACWY meningococcal vaccine as a control. The sequencing used peripheral blood, collected 28 days after the second dose of the MenACWY control vaccine. The rearrangement joins TRBV10-2 to TRBJ1-2; D uncertain. The CDR3 nucleotides are TGCGCCAGCAGTGAAGGAGGCATTCTTGCGGATAACTATGGCTACACCTTC. Translating gives CASSEGGILADNYGYTF.